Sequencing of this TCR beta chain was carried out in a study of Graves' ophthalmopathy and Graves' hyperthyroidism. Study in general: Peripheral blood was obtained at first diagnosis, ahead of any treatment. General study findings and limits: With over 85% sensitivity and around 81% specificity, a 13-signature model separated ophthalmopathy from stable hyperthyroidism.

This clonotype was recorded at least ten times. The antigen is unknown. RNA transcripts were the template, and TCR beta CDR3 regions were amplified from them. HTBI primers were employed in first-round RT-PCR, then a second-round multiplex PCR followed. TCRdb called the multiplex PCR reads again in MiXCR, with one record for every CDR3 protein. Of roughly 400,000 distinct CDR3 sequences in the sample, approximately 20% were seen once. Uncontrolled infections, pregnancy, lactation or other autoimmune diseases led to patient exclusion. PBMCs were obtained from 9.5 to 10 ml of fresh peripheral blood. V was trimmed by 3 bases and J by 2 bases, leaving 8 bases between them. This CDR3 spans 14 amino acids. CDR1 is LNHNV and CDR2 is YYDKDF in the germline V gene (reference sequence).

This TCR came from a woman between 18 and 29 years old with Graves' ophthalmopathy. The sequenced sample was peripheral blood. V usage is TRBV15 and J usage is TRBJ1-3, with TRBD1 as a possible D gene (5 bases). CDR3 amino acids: CATSRARAGNTIYF. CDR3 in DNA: TGTGCCACCAGCAGGGCCAGGGCTGGAAACACCATATATTTT.